The next 13 T cell receptor beta chains were all read from a single sample in a study of PD-1 blockade in classical Hodgkin lymphoma (dated by TCRdb to between 2020 and 2021). The method was the immunoSEQ multiplex PCR assay. TCRdb carries this immuneACCESS record with in-frame sequences only. Its versions omit some clonotypes, under half of them owing to an unresolved V gene in the studies checked, with the rest unexplained. For this sample the table gives 12,000 or so clones, of which 80% to 90% were detected only once. About 30% of the sample is in the top ten clones. The time point label, read with the paper, signifies: cycle 1 day 1 (C1D1), immediately before nivolumab initiation. All trial patients had relapsed after autologous stem cell transplantation, with cohorts A, B and C differing in prior brentuximab vedotin exposure. The specimen was peripheral blood mononuclear cells (PBMCs), collected at baseline. The receptors shown here come from a human donor with classical Hodgkin lymphoma.

This chain uses TRBV25-1 with TRBJ2-5; no reliable D call. Trimming removed 3 bases from V and 3 bases from J, with 11 bases in between. The CDR3 covers 14 residues. The germline CDR1 and CDR2 sequences are MGHDK and SYGVNS. The CDR3 nucleotides read TGTGCCAGCAGTGATATAAAATACGAAGAGACCCAGTACTTC. This encodes CASSDIKYEETQYF.

The chain has TRBV4-1 and TRBJ1-5; D may be TRBD1 (5 bases). Between the trimmed V and J ends, which lost 7 bases and 2 bases, there was a span of 24 bases. Per germline, CDR1 MGHRA and CDR2 YSYEKL. There are 18 residues in the CDR3. DNA for the CDR3: TGCGCCAGCACCTATTTACCCCCGGGGGTAGCGGGCAATCAGCCCCAGCATTTT. Its translation is CASTYLPPGVAGNQPQHF.

V and J are TRBV5-5 and TRBJ2-7; tentative D call: TRBD2 (5 bases). The CDR3 is made up of 14 amino acids. Trimming took 0 bases from V and 6 from J, leaving 13 bases between them. From germline, CDR1 is SGHKS and CDR2 YYEKEE (reference sequence). The CDR3 nucleotides are TGTGCCAGCAGCTTGGGGCTCGAGGGTCGCGAGCAGTACTTC. Amino acid sequence: CASSLGLEGREQYF.

The CDR3 protein is CASSLWTGANTEAFF. The CDR3 nucleotides read TGTGCCAGCAGCCTGTGGACAGGCGCGAACACTGAAGCTTTCTTT. The chain links TRBV7-2 to TRBJ1-1; TRBD1 matches 7 bases. Per germline, CDR1 SGHTA and CDR2 FQGNSA. The CDR3 is 15 amino acids. Trimming removed 5 bases from V and 1 base from J; junction bases left unmatched: 7.

The V gene is TRBV6-1, the J gene TRBJ1-2; possibly TRBD1 for D (6 bases). This CDR3 has 15 residues. Germline V gene sequence: CDR1 MNHNS, CDR2 SASEGT. V gave up 2 bases and J gave up 7 bases, with 17 bases separating them. CDR3 residues: CASSELVPGAGGYTF. Written as DNA, the CDR3 is TGTGCCAGCAGTGAACTAGTTCCGGGGGCGGGTGGCTACACCTTC.

The rearrangement uses TRBV19 and TRBJ2-1, with 7 bases lining up with TRBD2. The V and J ends lost 3 bases and 9 bases, in that order; junction bases with no gene match: 2. CDR3 size: 12 residues. Germline values: CDR1 LNHDA, CDR2 SQIVND (reference sequence). The CDR3 region is CASSMGGFEQFF. CDR3 sequence (DNA): TGTGCCAGTAGTATGGGAGGGTTTGAGCAGTTCTTC. The full variable domain, in which reference TRBV19 and TRBJ2-1 provide the parts outside the CDR3, is DGGITQSPKYLFRKEGQNVTLSCEQNLNHDAMYWYRQDPGQGLRLIYYSQIVNDFQKGDIAEGYSVSREKKESFPLTVTSAQKNPTAFYLCASSMGGFEQFFGPGTRLTVL.

V and J are TRBV9 and TRBJ2-3; D unclear. V shed 2 bases and J shed 1 base, with 8 bases lying between them. The CDR3 covers 14 residues. The V gene's germline CDR1 is SGDLS and CDR2 YYNGEE. The CDR3 region has the DNA TGTGCCAGCAGCGTTAGCTCGGGCACAGATACGCAGTATTTT. It specifies CASSVSSGTDTQYF.

The chain is built from TRBV9 and TRBJ2-1; D not resolved. Germline V CDR1 and CDR2: SGDLS, YYNGEE. The V end lost 0 bases, the J end lost 0 bases, and 10 bases lay between the germline ends. The CDR3 is 16 residues long. CDR3 nucleotides: TGTGCCAGCAGCGTAGGAGGTACAAGCTCCTACAATGAGCAGTTCTTC. The encoded protein is CASSVGGTSSYNEQFF.

CDR3 sequence: CAIRGATEAFF. The CDR3 coding sequence is TGTGCCATCAGGGGGGCCACTGAAGCTTTCTTT. The gene calls are TRBV10-3 and TRBJ1-1; D is possibly TRBD1 (6 bases). Germline CDR1 and CDR2: ENHRY and SYGVKD. Between the trimmed V and J ends, which lost 6 bases and 4 bases, there was a span of 6 bases. This CDR3 spans 11 amino acids.

The gene calls are TRBV6-6 and TRBJ1-1; D remains ambiguous. Trimming removed 8 bases at V and 2 bases at J, with 9 bases between. The germline V gene has CDR1 MNHNY and CDR2 SVGAGI (reference sequence). The CDR3 is 12 amino acids. The CDR3 spells CASADGNTEAFF. CDR3 bases: TGTGCCAGCGCGGACGGCAACACTGAAGCTTTCTTT.

CDR3 protein: CASSEPSGSSTDTQYF. Written as DNA, the CDR3 is TGTGCCAGCAGTGAACCTAGCGGTTCTAGCACAGATACGCAGTATTTT. This chain connects TRBV2 to TRBJ2-3, with TRBD2 matching over 7 bases. Germline assignment: CDR1 SNHLY and CDR2 FYNNEI. The CDR3 spans 16 residues. J was trimmed by 0 bases and V by 2 bases; bases with no gene match: 5.

V gene TRBV5-6 combines with J gene TRBJ1-1, with unresolved D. V dropped 4 bases and J dropped 2 bases, with 6 bases sitting between them. This CDR3 has 12 residues. From germline, CDR1 is SGHDT and CDR2 YYEEEE. The CDR3 DNA is TGTGCCAGCAGCCCACTAAACACTGAAGCTTTCTTT. Amino acid sequence: CASSPLNTEAFF.

In its sample, this clone was seen once. V and J are TRBV6-4 and TRBJ2-3, with D uncertain. V lost 3 bases, J lost 2 bases, and 12 bases lay in between. CDR1 is MRHNA and CDR2 is SNTAGT in the germline V gene. This CDR3 contains 15 residues. CDR3 DNA: TGTGCCAGCAGTGATCGGCCGGCCCCCACAGATACGCAGTATTTT. This codes for CASSDRPAPTDTQYF.